This TCR beta chain is drawn from a study of shared T cell receptors in the human thymus. Germline V CDR1 and CDR2: MDHEN, SYDVKM. This CDR3 has 14 residues. The ends lost 5 bases at V and 9 bases at J; junction bases unmatched: 12. The method was immunoSEQ multiplex PCR; TCRdb's version includes in-frame clones alone and lacks a portion of them. The sample records approximately 400,000 clones, about 95% being singletons. The sequence was collected from a human donor. Specimen: thymocytes. The chain is built from TRBV28 and TRBJ2-7; 8 nucleotides match TRBD2. CDR3 sequence (DNA): TGTGCCAGCAGTCCCTCGACTAGCGCGGGGTTGCAGTACTTC. Amino acids: CASSPSTSAGLQYF.